The rows below give T cell receptor beta chains drawn from one sample of a study of control samples from healthy donors and cancer patients. Generated by immunoSEQ multiplex PCR, the TCRdb table keeps only in-frame clones and is missing some. The sample contains about 140,000 clones, approximately 94% of which appear only once. Source material: blood. All receptors come from a middle-aged man in good health. Both conserved end residues are part of each CDR3. Size is omitted from some rows. Given values are once, few, many or a class for expanded clones.

j_call v_call clone_size cdr3_aa
TRBJ1-2 TRBV5-1 . CASSSSGATNYGYTF
TRBJ1-2 TRBV11-2 once CASSPPGGPTVGYTF
TRBJ2-5 TRBV2 once CASSEETGGPGETQYF
TRBJ1-1 TRBV27 few CASSFELRGHGTEAFF
TRBJ1-3 TRBV12-3/TRBV12-4 . CASEQVPRNTIYF
TRBJ2-3 TRBV6-2/TRBV6-3 . CASRPAGGHANTQYF
TRBJ2-7 TRBV5-8 . CASSLWGSQTSLKQYF
TRBJ2-7 TRBV6-2/TRBV6-3 once CASSYSPSNYEQYF
TRBJ1-2 TRBV29-1 . CSVGGGINYGYTF
TRBJ2-1 TRBV4-3 . CASSQDGVSTYNEQFF
TRBJ2-1 TRBV9 . CASSGGQDSYNEQFF
TRBJ2-7 TRBV4-2 . CASSQVESVDLVYEQYF
TRBJ2-1 TRBV11-2 many CASSDPGTSGRSEQFF
TRBJ2-7 TRBV29-1 . CSVECWDRGYEQYF
TRBJ1-2 TRBV29-1 . CSVIGQGADGYTF
TRBJ1-4 TRBV5-6 . CASSPGSDGRNEKLFF
TRBJ1-2 TRBV7-8 . CASSLARSRNYGYTF
TRBJ1-4 TRBV5-4 once CASTIGPSRNEKLFF
TRBJ2-7 TRBV9 once CASSRDTSYEQYF
TRBJ2-7 TRBV12-5 few CASGLAPSGAYEQYF
TRBJ1-1 TRBV10-3 . CAISDPDGMNTEAFF
TRBJ1-6 TRBV5-4 . CASSFDRYNSPLHF
TRBJ1-4 TRBV2 . CASRPNGGLEKLFF
TRBJ2-1 TRBV6-6 . CASSPPGLAHNEQFF
TRBJ1-6 TRBV28 . CASSPTSPHNSPLHF
TRBJ1-1 TRBV7-3 . CASSVEHLNTEAFF
TRBJ1-1 TRBV6-5 . CASSYGSWEEGAEAFF
TRBJ1-1 TRBV7-9 . CASSLVGGAIPEAFF
TRBJ1-6 TRBV4-3 . CASSHSNNSPLHF
TRBJ1-2 TRBV28 . CASSFTGTGDGYTF
TRBJ2-1 TRBV9 . CASSVGRLAGGPPYNEQFF
TRBJ2-2 TRBV5-6 . CASSSGTTDGELFF
TRBJ2-6 TRBV3-1/TRBV3-2 . CASSQGGSGANVLTF
TRBJ2-5 TRBV7-9 . CASSLGWAGDRGSETQYF
TRBJ1-2 TRBV10-3 . CAISPGQLYGYTF
TRBJ1-5 TRBV2 . CASSANRESSNQPQHF
TRBJ1-4 TRBV27 . CASSFSSATNEKLFF
TRBJ2-2 TRBV3-1/TRBV3-2 . CASSHDRLAGSGELFF
TRBJ2-5 TRBV24-1 . CATSEPGPKETQYF
TRBJ1-2 TRBV7-2 . CASSYGSGYTF
TRBJ2-2 TRBV5-1 . CASSLTLNTGELFF
TRBJ1-5 TRBV5-1 . CASSLEGTGGDQPQHF
TRBJ2-5 TRBV18 once CASSPDREETQYF
TRBJ1-5 TRBV5-6 once CASSLSTGPQHF
TRBJ1-2 TRBV7-9 few CASSLINRDYGYTF
TRBJ1-3 TRBV27 . CASSSSYGNTIYF
TRBJ2-6 TRBV5-1 once CASSLRMTERNSGANVLTF